The rows below give T cell receptor beta chains drawn from one sample of a study of identical twins. TCRdb recomputed calls from the 5' RACE reads with MiXCR, one row per CDR3 protein. Of hundreds of thousands of distinct CDR3 sequences detected, 18% appear once; the ten largest clones hold 13%. The data were also submitted as part of a second study, on T cells expressing NK-cell markers.

The sequencing input was PBMCs. These receptors all stem from a woman aged 18-35 years in good health. The CDR3 runs from the conserved cysteine through the conserved F or W. D genes are given only for firm matches. A clone size is listed for some rows: how often the clone was seen (once, few, many), or a class if it is expanded.

cdr3_aa cdr3_nt clone_size cdr3_length d_call j_call v_call
CASSSDRASYEQYF TGCGCCAGCAGCTCGGACAGAGCTTCCTACGAGCAGTACTTC few 14 . TRBJ2-7 TRBV5-1
CASSYYLAGFMETQYF TGCGCCAGCAGCTACTACCTAGCGGGATTTATGGAGACCCAGTACTTC few 16 TRBD2 TRBJ2-5 TRBV5-1
CASSLVASVPETQYF TGTGCCAGCAGCTTAGTAGCTAGCGTCCCAGAGACCCAGTACTTC once 15 . TRBJ2-5 TRBV7-6
CASTHRLAGALGNEQFF TGTGCCAGCACCCATCGACTAGCGGGGGCCCTTGGGAATGAGCAGTTCTTC . 17 TRBD2 TRBJ2-1 TRBV6-2/TRBV6-3
CASSLPRGLNTGELFF TGTGCCAGCAGTTTGCCCCGGGGTCTAAACACCGGGGAGCTGTTTTTT . 16 . TRBJ2-2 TRBV12-3/TRBV12-4
CASSVTGNTEAFF TGTGCCAGCAGCGTCACAGGGAACACTGAAGCTTTCTTT few 13 . TRBJ1-1 TRBV12-3/TRBV12-4
CSAPLTSGPSYEQYF TGCAGTGCCCCTTTGACTAGCGGTCCATCCTACGAGCAGTACTTC . 15 TRBD2 TRBJ2-7 TRBV20-1
CASSIRDTRYDTQYF TGCGCCAGCAGCATCCGGGACACGCGATATGATACGCAGTATTTT many 15 . TRBJ2-3 TRBV5-1
CASSIRGYNEQFF TGTGCCAGTAGTATTAGGGGCTACAATGAGCAGTTCTTC . 13 . TRBJ2-1 TRBV19
CASSPGQGGRLFF TGTGCCAGCAGTCCCGGACAGGGTGGGCGGCTGTTTTTT . 13 TRBD1 TRBJ2-2 TRBV12-3/TRBV12-4
CSAALAGDLVGSYNEQFF TGCAGTGCCGCGCTAGCGGGGGACTTAGTGGGGTCCTACAATGAGCAGTTCTTC . 18 TRBD2 TRBJ2-1 TRBV20-1
CASSIRGSSYNEQFF TGTGCCAGTAGTATACGGGGGAGCTCCTACAATGAGCAGTTCTTC . 15 . TRBJ2-1 TRBV19
CASRGSGTGLDELFF TGTGCCAGCAGAGGGTCAGGGACAGGGCTCGATGAACTGTTTTTT few 15 TRBD1 TRBJ1-4 TRBV12-3/TRBV12-4
CASSEALDGLNF TGTGCCAGCAGTGAAGCGCTTGACGGGCTGAACTTC few 12 . TRBJ2-5 TRBV6-1
CASRRTGRKGNEQFF TGTGCCAGCAGAAGGACAGGACGAAAGGGCAATGAGCAGTTCTTC few 15 TRBD1 TRBJ2-1 TRBV2
CASTSAGGDYEQYF TGTGCCAGCACCTCCGCAGGGGGTGACTACGAGCAGTACTTC . 14 TRBD1 TRBJ2-7 TRBV6-1
CASSPLRVGSYEQYF TGTGCCAGCTCACCACTGAGGGTGGGCTCCTACGAGCAGTACTTC . 15 . TRBJ2-7 TRBV18
CASSSQNRETGELFF TGTGCCAGCAGCTCTCAAAACAGGGAGACCGGGGAGCTGTTTTTT . 15 . TRBJ2-2 TRBV3-1